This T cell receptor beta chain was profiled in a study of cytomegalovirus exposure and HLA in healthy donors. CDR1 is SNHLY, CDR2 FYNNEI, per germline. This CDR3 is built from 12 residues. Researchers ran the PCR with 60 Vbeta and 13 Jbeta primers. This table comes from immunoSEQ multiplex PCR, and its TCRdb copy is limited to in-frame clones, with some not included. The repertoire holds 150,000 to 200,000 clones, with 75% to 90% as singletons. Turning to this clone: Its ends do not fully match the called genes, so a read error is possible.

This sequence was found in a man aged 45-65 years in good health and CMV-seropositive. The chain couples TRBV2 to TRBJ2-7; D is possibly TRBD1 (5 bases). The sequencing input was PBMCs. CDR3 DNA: TGTGCCAGCAGTGAGGGAAGCCAGGGTAAGCACTTC. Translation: CASSEGSQGKHF.